This T cell receptor (beta chain) was recorded in a study of T cell changes during pregnancy in multiple sclerosis. This clone was observed a few times. Data came from immunoSEQ multiplex PCR; TCRdb stores just in-frame clones and leaves some out. Of approximately 50,000 clones in the sample, about 89% were seen once. The sample was CD8+ T cells from peripheral blood mononuclear cells, taken after pregnancy. The sequence came from a female donor with multiple sclerosis, enrolled in a pregnancy study.

CDR3 nucleotide sequence: TGTGCCAGCAGCTATATGGAGACAGGTCTACCCTACGAGCAGTACTTC. Protein: CASSYMETGLPYEQYF. The chain couples TRBV7-9 to TRBJ2-7, with D perhaps matching TRBD1 (6 bases). The CDR3 covers 16 residues. The germline gives CDR1 SEHNR, CDR2 FQNEAQ (reference sequence). V was clipped by 4 bases and J by 2 bases, with 18 bases between them.